This T cell receptor (beta chain) stems from a study of T cells after somatic rescue of genetic block. Only in-frame clones appear in the TCRdb table, and some are missing; sequencing was by immunoSEQ multiplex PCR. The sample contains more than 65,000 clones, approximately 91% of which appear only once. From germline, CDR1 is SGHVS and CDR2 FNYEAQ. The CDR3 contains 18 residues. V lost 4 bases, J lost 0 bases, and 4 bases stayed unmatched. The sequenced sample consisted of peripheral blood mononuclear cells (PBMCs). This clonotype was obtained from a man aged 30 to 39. V is TRBV7-6 and J is TRBJ2-2; 14 bases fit TRBD2. The CDR3 protein is CASSYGLAGGANTGELFF. DNA of the CDR3: TGTGCCAGCAGCTACGGACTAGCGGGGGGTGCGAACACCGGGGAGCTGTTTTTT.